This T cell receptor beta chain appears in the sequencing data of a study of T-cell reconstitution after alpha-beta-depleted transplantation in children. Study results and caveats: Newly produced T cells mostly accounted for T-cell counts and diversity one year post-transplant. In some patients, recipient T cells and intrathymic progenitors surviving conditioning explained high day-60 diversity.

The CDR3 contains 20 residues. The germline V gene encodes CDR1 MNHEY and CDR2 SMNVEV (reference sequence). Trimming at V came to 2 bases and at J to 4 bases, leaving 11 bases not matched to a gene. Preparing the TCRbeta library involved the use of unique molecular identifiers. TCRdb processed the PCR reads anew with MiXCR; each CDR3 protein has one entry. The sample holds some 840,000 distinct CDR3 sequences; less than 20% are singletons and the top ten take around 5.3%. Notes on this clonotype: What it binds is not known.

The sequence was collected from a male patient younger than 18 who had a stem cell transplant for acute lymphoblastic leukemia, so the T cells may come from the graft donor. This chain connects TRBV27 to TRBJ2-2; 15 nucleotides agree with TRBD2. The specimen comprised PBMCs, mostly from graft donor cells, sampled 360 days after TCRalphabeta/CD19-depleted stem cell transplant. Here the CDR3 reads CASSLIGLAGGRVGTGELFF. In nucleotides, the CDR3 is TGTGCCAGCAGTTTAATTGGACTAGCGGGAGGGCGGGTTGGCACCGGGGAGCTGTTTTTT.